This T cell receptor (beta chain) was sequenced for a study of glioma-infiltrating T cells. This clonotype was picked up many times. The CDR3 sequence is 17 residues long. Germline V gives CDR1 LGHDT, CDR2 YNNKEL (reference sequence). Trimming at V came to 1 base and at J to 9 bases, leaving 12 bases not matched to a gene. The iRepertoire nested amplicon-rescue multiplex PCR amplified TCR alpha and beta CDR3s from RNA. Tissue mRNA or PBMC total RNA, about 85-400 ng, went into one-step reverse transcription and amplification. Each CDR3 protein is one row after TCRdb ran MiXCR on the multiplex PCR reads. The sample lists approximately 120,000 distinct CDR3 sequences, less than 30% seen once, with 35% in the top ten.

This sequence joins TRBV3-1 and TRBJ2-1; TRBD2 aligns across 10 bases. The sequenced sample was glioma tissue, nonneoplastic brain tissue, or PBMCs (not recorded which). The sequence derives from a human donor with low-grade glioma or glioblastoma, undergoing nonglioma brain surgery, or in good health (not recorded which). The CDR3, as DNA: TGTGCCAGCAGCCAAGGAGTAAGGGAGCGGGAGGGCACTGAGCAGTTCTTC. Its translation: CASSQGVREREGTEQFF.